These T cell receptor beta chains were read from a single sample in a study of cytomegalovirus exposure and HLA in healthy donors. Assay: immunoSEQ multiplex PCR; the TCRdb copy retains only in-frame clones and omits some. The data show about 100,000 clones, under 80% seen once. Sequenced sample: PBMCs. These TCRs come from a man aged 40-49 years in good health and CMV-seropositive. Each CDR3 is given with its conserved first and last residue. A D gene is named only where the DNA matches it firmly. The size field is filled for only some rows; it gives once, few, many or a size class.

j_gene,len,v_gene,d_gene,abundance,CDR3aa,CDR3nt
TRBJ2-4,16,TRBV2,.,.,CASSLEGRLAKNIQYF,TGTGCCAGCAGTTTGGAGGGGAGATTAGCCAAAAACATTCAGTACTTC
TRBJ2-3,16,TRBV5-4,TRBD2,.,CASSSPSGRVTDTQYF,TGTGCCAGCAGCTCGCCTAGCGGGAGGGTTACAGATACGCAGTATTTT
TRBJ2-5,17,TRBV4-1,TRBD1,.,CASSQDGEGRGWETQYF,TGCGCCAGCAGCCAAGATGGAGAAGGCAGGGGGTGGGAGACCCAGTACTTC
TRBJ2-2,14,TRBV19,TRBD1,once,CASSGQGYSGELFF,TGTGCCAGTTCGGGACAGGGGTATTCCGGGGAGCTGTTTTTT
TRBJ1-3,15,TRBV2,TRBD1,.,CASTRGLGSGNTIYF,TGTGCCAGCACCAGGGGGTTAGGTTCTGGAAACACCATATATTTT
TRBJ2-5,13,TRBV7-3,.,.,CASSPRAQETQYF,TGTGCCAGCAGCCCCCGCGCACAGGAGACCCAGTACTTC
TRBJ1-4,15,TRBV7-9,TRBD1,.,CASSLDRGNNEKLFF,TGTGCCAGCAGCCTAGACAGGGGGAATAATGAAAAACTGTTTTTT
TRBJ1-2,12,TRBV2,.,.,CASRRGNYGYTF,TGTGCCAGCAGGAGGGGGAACTATGGCTACACCTTC
TRBJ2-3,15,TRBV10-1,TRBD1,.,CASSPRQGALDTQYF,TGCGCCAGCAGCCCCAGGCAGGGGGCATTAGATACGCAGTATTTT
TRBJ2-1,14,TRBV10-2,TRBD1,.,CASRSTGGYNEQFF,TGCGCCAGCAGGTCGACAGGGGGATACAATGAGCAGTTCTTC
TRBJ1-2,14,TRBV27,.,.,CASRTQGFNYGYTF,TGTGCCAGCAGGACGCAGGGTTTTAACTATGGCTACACCTTC
TRBJ2-5,15,TRBV7-2,TRBD2,.,CASSTLAGGEKTQYF,TGTGCCAGCAGCACCCTAGCGGGGGGTGAGAAGACCCAGTACTTC
TRBJ2-3,14,TRBV5-4,.,.,CASSTPGATDTQYF,TGTGCCAGCAGCACTCCGGGAGCAACAGATACGCAGTATTTT
TRBJ1-2,13,TRBV28,.,.,CASSFNRQYGYTF,TGTGCCAGCAGTTTCAACAGGCAGTATGGCTACACCTTC
TRBJ1-4,14,TRBV5-1,TRBD1,.,CASSLTGGREKLFF,TGCGCCAGCAGCTTGACAGGGGGCCGTGAAAAACTGTTTTTT
TRBJ2-7,14,TRBV19,.,.,CASSRLGGLSEQYF,TGTGCCAGTAGTCGTCTAGGGGGTTTGAGTGAGCAGTACTTC
TRBJ2-2,14,TRBV4-3,TRBD1,.,CATAGTANTGELFF,TGCGCCACAGCCGGGACAGCCAACACCGGGGAGCTGTTTTTT
TRBJ2-5,15,TRBV15,TRBD2,.,CATSRDWRGGETQYF,TGTGCCACCAGCAGAGATTGGCGGGGGGGTGAGACCCAGTACTTC
TRBJ2-7,10,TRBV20-1,.,.,CSIQGYEQYF,TGCAGTATTCAGGGCTACGAGCAGTACTTC
TRBJ2-7,15,TRBV7-2,.,.,CASTRSRDTSYEQYF,TGTGCCAGCACCCGAAGCAGGGACACCTCCTACGAGCAGTACTTC
TRBJ2-5,14,TRBV21-1,.,.,CASSKDEGVETQYF,TGTGCCAGCAGCAAAGACGAGGGAGTAGAGACCCAGTACTTC
TRBJ1-2,13,TRBV19,.,.,CASSIVNPDGYTF,TGTGCCAGTAGTATAGTAAACCCGGATGGCTACACCTTC
TRBJ2-1,15,TRBV11-3,TRBD1,.,CASSTQGARYNEQFF,TGTGCCAGCAGTACACAGGGGGCGAGGTACAATGAGCAGTTCTTC
TRBJ2-3,15,TRBV7-3,.,.,CASSLVAFSTDTQYF,TGTGCCAGCAGCTTGGTTGCGTTTAGCACAGATACGCAGTATTTT
TRBJ2-7,18,TRBV5-1,TRBD2,.,CASSSGASGRTGVNEQYF,TGCGCCAGCTCTTCAGGGGCTAGCGGGAGGACCGGGGTTAACGAGCAGTACTTC
TRBJ2-1,15,TRBV11-2,TRBD2,.,CASSLVLAAYNEQFF,TGTGCCAGCAGCTTGGTACTAGCGGCCTACAATGAGCAGTTCTTC
TRBJ1-5,14,TRBV6-5,.,.,CASSQQNSNQPQHF,TGTGCCAGCAGTCAACAAAATAGCAATCAGCCCCAGCATTTT
TRBJ2-1,17,TRBV5-8,TRBD2,.,CASSLWDSGGAGNEQFF,TGTGCCAGCAGCTTGTGGGATAGCGGGGGGGCAGGCAATGAGCAGTTCTTC
TRBJ1-1,14,TRBV7-9,.,once,CASSLSWSGGEAFF,TGTGCCAGCAGCTTATCTTGGTCCGGGGGTGAAGCTTTCTTT
TRBJ2-3,13,TRBV9,.,.,CASSRDSPDTQYF,TGTGCCAGCAGCCGAGACTCTCCGGATACGCAGTATTTT
TRBJ1-3,15,TRBV5-8,.,.,CASSLVDGEGNTIYF,TGTGCCAGCAGCTTGGTGGACGGGGAAGGAAACACCATATATTTT
TRBJ1-2,17,TRBV4-1,TRBD1,.,CASSQDQLEQGAGGYTF,TGCGCCAGCAGCCAAGATCAACTGGAACAGGGGGCAGGTGGCTACACCTTC
TRBJ2-7,16,TRBV5-4,TRBD1,.,CASSTAQGARSYEQYF,TGTGCCAGCAGCACGGCGCAGGGGGCGCGGTCCTACGAGCAGTACTTC
TRBJ2-7,14,TRBV6-5,.,.,CASSYSYRAYEQYF,TGTGCCAGCAGTTACTCGTACCGGGCCTACGAGCAGTACTTC
TRBJ2-5,15,TRBV7-9,TRBD1,.,CASSLATGGGETQYF,TGTGCCAGCAGCTTAGCGACAGGGGGAGGGGAGACCCAGTACTTC
TRBJ1-2,12,TRBV5-4,.,.,CASSLTGNGYTF,TGTGCCAGCAGTCTCACAGGAAACGGCTACACCTTC
TRBJ2-6,17,TRBV9,.,.,CASSGRVDSSGANVLTF,TGTGCCAGCAGCGGGAGAGTCGATTCGTCTGGGGCCAACGTCCTGACTTTC
TRBJ2-1,14,TRBV9,TRBD2,.,CASNVAGGRNEQFF,TGTGCCAGCAATGTAGCGGGGGGAAGAAATGAGCAGTTCTTC
TRBJ2-5,13,TRBV5-1,TRBD2,.,CASSFSGDETQYF,TGCGCCAGCAGCTTTAGCGGGGACGAGACCCAGTACTTC
TRBJ1-5,15,TRBV2,.,.,CASSSTGTTDQPQHF,TGTGCCAGCAGTTCTACCGGGACAACTGACCAGCCCCAGCATTTT
TRBJ2-6,19,TRBV7-8,TRBD1,.,CASSLLGQGENTGANVLTF,TGTGCCAGCAGCTTATTGGGACAGGGGGAAAATACTGGGGCCAACGTCCTGACTTTC
TRBJ2-1,15,TRBV6-5,.,.,CASSQDRIGDNEQFF,TGTGCCAGCAGCCAAGACAGGATTGGGGACAATGAGCAGTTCTTC
TRBJ2-1,13,TRBV7-3,.,.,CASSLTHYNEQFF,TGTGCCAGCAGCTTAACCCACTACAATGAGCAGTTCTTC
TRBJ1-1,14,TRBV19,.,.,CASSIDRVNTEAFF,TGTGCCAGTAGTATAGATCGGGTGAACACTGAAGCTTTCTTT
TRBJ2-7,13,TRBV11-3,.,.,CASSLAGSYEQYF,TGTGCCAGCAGCTTAGCAGGATCCTACGAGCAGTACTTC
TRBJ2-7,16,TRBV15,.,.,CATSRDLLASSYEQYF,TGTGCCACCAGCAGAGATCTTTTAGCGTCCTCCTACGAGCAGTACTTC